The 4 T cell receptor beta chains in this list originate from one sample, sequenced in a study of TIL therapy for anti-PD-1-resistant metastatic lung cancer. Sequencing used immunoSEQ v3. TCRdb's table, derived via immunoSEQ multiplex PCR, lists solely in-frame clones and lacks some. The table shows some 57,000 clones, with about nine tenths occurring only once. Documented time point: pre-treatment sample, taken before nivolumab and TIL therapy. The sample here was blood, taken at baseline. The receptor set was obtained from a person between 25 and 80 years old with non-small cell lung cancer.

The rearrangement uses TRBV7-2 and TRBJ2-7, with 11 bases fitting TRBD2. The CDR3 runs to 15 residues. The junction had 3 bases not matched to a gene; V was cut back by 1 base and J by 4 bases. Germline CDR1 reads SGHTA; CDR2 reads FQGNSA. The CDR3 bases are TGTGCCAGCAGCTTAGAGGTAGCGGGAGGGTACGAGCAGTACTTC. Translating it yields CASSLEVAGGYEQYF.

The chain has TRBV6-5 and TRBJ2-1, with D unresolved. The V end was cut by 5 bases, the J end by 0 bases, with 8 bases between. Germline loops: CDR1 MNHEY, CDR2 SVGAGI. The CDR3 is 14 residues long. The CDR3 DNA is TGTGCCAGCAGTCTTGACACCTCCTACAATGAGCAGTTCTTC. Protein sequence: CASSLDTSYNEQFF.

The rearrangement uses TRBV30 and TRBJ1-2; D uncertain. This CDR3 spans 14 amino acids. From germline, CDR1 is GTSNPN and CDR2 SVGIG (reference sequence). Trimming pared 0 bases from V and 7 bases from J, leaving 15 bases between. This chain's CDR3 is CAWSVHKSAAGYTF. CDR3 coding DNA: TGTGCCTGGAGTGTACACAAGTCCGCGGCTGGCTACACCTTC.

V usage is TRBV3-1 (or the pseudogene TRBV3-2) and J usage is TRBJ2-3, with a tentative D call TRBD1 (6 bases). This CDR3 has 16 amino acids. Trimming removed 3 bases at V and 2 bases at J, with 15 bases between. The V gene's germline CDR1 is LGHDT and CDR2 YNNKEL (reference sequence). DNA of the CDR3: TGTGCCAGCAGCCAGCCTCAGGGGCCCTACACAGATACGCAGTATTTT. Translating gives CASSQPQGPYTDTQYF.